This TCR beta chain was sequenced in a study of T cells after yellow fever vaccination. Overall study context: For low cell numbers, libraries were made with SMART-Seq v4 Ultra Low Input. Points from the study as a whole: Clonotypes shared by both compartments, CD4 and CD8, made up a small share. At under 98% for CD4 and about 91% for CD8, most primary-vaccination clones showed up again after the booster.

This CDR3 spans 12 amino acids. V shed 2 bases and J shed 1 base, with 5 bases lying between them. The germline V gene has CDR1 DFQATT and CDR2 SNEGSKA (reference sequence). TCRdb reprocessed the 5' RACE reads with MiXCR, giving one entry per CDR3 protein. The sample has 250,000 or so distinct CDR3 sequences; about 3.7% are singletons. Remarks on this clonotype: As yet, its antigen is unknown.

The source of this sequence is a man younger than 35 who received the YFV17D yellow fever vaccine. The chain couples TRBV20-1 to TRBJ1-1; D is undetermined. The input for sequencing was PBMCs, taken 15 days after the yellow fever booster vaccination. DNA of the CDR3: TGCAGTGCTAGAACGGCGAACACTGAAGCTTTCTTT. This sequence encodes CSARTANTEAFF.